The rows below give T cell receptor beta chains drawn from one sample of a study of identical twins. MiXCR was run by TCRdb on the 5' RACE reads, yielding one entry per CDR3 protein. The profile shows 690,000 or so distinct CDR3 sequences, 8.5% to 9.5% of them singletons. The same data also went into a second study, on yellow fever vaccine responses in identical twins.

The sequenced material came from PBMCs. The receptor set was obtained from a woman younger than 30 in good health. Each CDR3 is given with its conserved first and last residue. A D gene is named only where the DNA matches it firmly. Where a row states a size, it is once, few, many or the class of an expanded clone; other rows omit it.

abundance,v_gene,j_gene,d_gene,CDR3nt,CDR3aa
few,TRBV5-1,TRBJ2-5,.,TGCGCCAGCAGCCCAACCGGGATCCCGGAGACCCAGTACTTC,CASSPTGIPETQYF
few,TRBV5-4,TRBJ1-1,TRBD1,TGTGCCAGCAGCTCGGGACAGGGCAGGGCTGAAGCTTTCTTT,CASSSGQGRAEAFF
few,TRBV20-1,TRBJ2-1,.,TGCAGCGCTAGAGTGGGAGTTGGCAGGACAGAATACAATGAGCAGTTCTTC,CSARVGVGRTEYNEQFF
.,TRBV28,TRBJ2-7,.,TGTGCCAGCAGCCTTCGAGGGATAGGCTCCTACGAGCAGTACTTC,CASSLRGIGSYEQYF
few,TRBV10-1,TRBJ2-7,TRBD2,TGCGCCAGCAGTGAGTCGAAGGGACTAGAACGCGAGCAGTACTTC,CASSESKGLEREQYF
few,TRBV2,TRBJ1-5,TRBD1,TGTGCCAGTTCGGCGCCACAGGGGGCGGTTCAGCCCCAGCATTTT,CASSAPQGAVQPQHF
.,TRBV27,TRBJ2-3,TRBD2,TGTGCCAGCAGTTTATCGGGCGGGGGGGCCGGGAATACGCAGTATTTT,CASSLSGGGAGNTQYF
few,TRBV12-3/TRBV12-4,TRBJ2-1,TRBD2,TGTGCCAGCAGTGGGACTAGCGGGGGGCGATCCTTC,CASSGTSGGRSF
many,TRBV10-3,TRBJ2-7,TRBD1,TGTGCCATCAGCCCTCTCCGGGACAGGGATAGTTCTTCCCACGAGCAGTACTTC,CAISPLRDRDSSSHEQYF
many,TRBV28,TRBJ2-7,TRBD1,TGTGCCAGCAACATCCGACAGGGGGCCCCCTACGAGCAGTACTTC,CASNIRQGAPYEQYF
many,TRBV7-3,TRBJ2-3,.,TGTGCCAGCAGCGCGGGGATTTCAGATACGCAGTATTTT,CASSAGISDTQYF
.,TRBV25-1,TRBJ2-3,TRBD2,TGTGCCAGCAGTGAAGCCCAACTAGCGGGAAACACAGATACGCAGTATTTT,CASSEAQLAGNTDTQYF
few,TRBV7-7,TRBJ2-2,.,TGTGCTAGCAGCCCTAGGGGAAAAGCTATCGGGGAGCTGTTTTTT,CASSPRGKAIGELFF
.,TRBV7-6,TRBJ2-1,.,TGTGCCAGCAGCTTAGCAGATAGTCACGGGTCTAGGAATGAGCAGTTCTTC,CASSLADSHGSRNEQFF
.,TRBV11-3,TRBJ1-1,.,TGTGCCAGCAGCTCCGGGGATAGTCCTGAAGCTTTCTTT,CASSSGDSPEAFF
once,TRBV6-1,TRBJ1-1,.,TGTGCCAGCAGTATAAGGGGGGACACTGAAGCTTTCTTT,CASSIRGDTEAFF
many,TRBV10-3,TRBJ2-3,.,TGTGCCATCAGTCTGTCAGAGTCGCCAGATACGCAGTATTTT,CAISLSESPDTQYF
.,TRBV6-2/TRBV6-3,TRBJ1-1,.,TGTGCCAGCAGTCATCACCGGGACGTGGACACTGAAGCTTTCTTT,CASSHHRDVDTEAFF
.,TRBV5-1,TRBJ2-7,.,TGCGCCAGCAGCTTGGCCGGCGCAGGGTTAGGCGAGCAGTACTTC,CASSLAGAGLGEQYF
few,TRBV15,TRBJ2-1,TRBD1,TGTGCCACCAGCAGACGAGGGACAGGGGGATACAATGAGCAGTTCTTC,CATSRRGTGGYNEQFF
few,TRBV11-2,TRBJ2-1,.,TGTGCCAGCAGCTTAGGGATGAGCTCCTACAATGAGCAGTTCTTC,CASSLGMSSYNEQFF
many,TRBV12-3/TRBV12-4,TRBJ2-5,.,TGTGCCAGCAGTCATACGGTCGAGACCCAGTACTTC,CASSHTVETQYF
few,TRBV29-1,TRBJ2-5,TRBD2,TGCAGCGTGGCGGGGGGAGGGACCCAGTACTTC,CSVAGGGTQYF
.,TRBV6-6,TRBJ2-7,TRBD2,TGTGCCAGCAGCGGGGGGATCGTCTACGAGCAGTACTTC,CASSGGIVYEQYF
few,TRBV4-1,TRBJ1-6,.,TGCGCCAGCAGCCAAGAAGGAGGCAGTAATTCACCCCTCCACTTT,CASSQEGGSNSPLHF
.,TRBV12-3/TRBV12-4,TRBJ1-1,TRBD1,TGTGCCAGCGGATGGACAGGGGACACTGAAGCTTTCTTT,CASGWTGDTEAFF
.,TRBV21-1,TRBJ2-7,.,TGTGCCAGCAGCAAAAGGGGGGTAGGGCCCTACGAGCAGTACTTC,CASSKRGVGPYEQYF
many,TRBV20-1,TRBJ2-3,.,TGCAGTGCTCCTCACCAGGGCGTCACAGATACGCAGTATTTT,CSAPHQGVTDTQYF
.,TRBV21-1,TRBJ1-6,.,TGTGCCAGCAGCTACCCGCCGGACAGGGTAAATTCACCCCTCCACTTT,CASSYPPDRVNSPLHF